This T cell receptor beta chain was recorded in a study of blood T cell repertoires in COVID-19. Losses at the gene ends were 5 bases for V and 6 bases for J; bases not matched to a gene: 9. This CDR3 comprises 15 residues. Germline V lookup: CDR1 SGHTA, CDR2 FQGNSA. Sequencing used immunoSEQ multiplex PCR; TCRdb keeps in-frame clones, though not all of them. The repertoire has some 170,000 clones, around 85% of them found once; the top ten carry 8% to 13%. The sample comprised peripheral blood. The TCR comes from a man between 60 and 75 years old with active or convalescent COVID-19. This chain uses TRBV7-2 with TRBJ2-1; 8 bases are a match to TRBD1. This chain's CDR3 is CASSPYPTGANEQFF. The DNA for the CDR3 is TGTGCCAGCAGCCCATACCCGACAGGGGCCAATGAGCAGTTCTTC.